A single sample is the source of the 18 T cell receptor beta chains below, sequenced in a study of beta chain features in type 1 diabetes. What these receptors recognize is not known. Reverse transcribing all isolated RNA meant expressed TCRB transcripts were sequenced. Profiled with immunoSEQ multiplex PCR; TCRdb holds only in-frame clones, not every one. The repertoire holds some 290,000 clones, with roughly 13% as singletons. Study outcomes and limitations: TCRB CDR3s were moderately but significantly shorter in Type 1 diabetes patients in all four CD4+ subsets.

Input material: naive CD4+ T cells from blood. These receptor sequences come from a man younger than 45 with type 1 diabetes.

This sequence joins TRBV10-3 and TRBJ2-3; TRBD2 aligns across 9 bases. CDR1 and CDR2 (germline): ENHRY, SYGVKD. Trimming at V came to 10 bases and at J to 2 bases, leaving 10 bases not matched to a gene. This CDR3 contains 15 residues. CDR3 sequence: CASRTSAGHTDTQYF. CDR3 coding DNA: TGTGCCAGTCGGACTAGCGCGGGCCACACAGATACGCAGTATTTT.

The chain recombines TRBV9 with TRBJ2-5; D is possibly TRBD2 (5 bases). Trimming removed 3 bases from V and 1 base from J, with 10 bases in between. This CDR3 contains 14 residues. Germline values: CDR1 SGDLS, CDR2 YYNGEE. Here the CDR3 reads CASSAGLGQETQYF. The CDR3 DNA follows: TGTGCCAGCAGCGCCGGACTTGGCCAAGAGACCCAGTACTTC.

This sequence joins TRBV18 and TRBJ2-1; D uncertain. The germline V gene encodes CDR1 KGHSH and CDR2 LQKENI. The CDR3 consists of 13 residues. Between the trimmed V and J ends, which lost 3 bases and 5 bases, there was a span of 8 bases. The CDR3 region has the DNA TGTGCCAGCTCACCTTCGGCGGACAATGAGCAGTTCTTC. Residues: CASSPSADNEQFF.

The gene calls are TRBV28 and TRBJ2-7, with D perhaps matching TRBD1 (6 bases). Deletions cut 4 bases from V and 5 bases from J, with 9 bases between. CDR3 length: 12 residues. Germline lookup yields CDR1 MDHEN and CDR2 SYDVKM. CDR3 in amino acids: CASSYRVDEQYF. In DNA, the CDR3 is TGTGCCAGCAGTTACAGGGTCGACGAGCAGTACTTC.

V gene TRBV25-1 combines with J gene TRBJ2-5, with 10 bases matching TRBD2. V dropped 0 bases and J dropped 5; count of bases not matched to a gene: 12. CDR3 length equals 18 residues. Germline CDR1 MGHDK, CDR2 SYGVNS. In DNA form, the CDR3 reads TGTGCCAGCAGTGAATATCATACAGCGGGAGGGTATGGCGAGACCCAGTACTTC. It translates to CASSEYHTAGGYGETQYF.

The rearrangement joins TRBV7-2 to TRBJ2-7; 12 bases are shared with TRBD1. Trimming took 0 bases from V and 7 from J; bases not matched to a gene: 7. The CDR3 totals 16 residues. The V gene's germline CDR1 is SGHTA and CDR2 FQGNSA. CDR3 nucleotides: TGTGCCAGCAGCTTAGCGCGGGGGACAGGGGGCTGGGAGCAGTACTTC. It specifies CASSLARGTGGWEQYF. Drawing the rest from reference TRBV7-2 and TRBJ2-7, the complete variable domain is GAGVSQSPSNKVTEKGKDVELRCDPISGHTALYWYRQSLGQGLEFLIYFQGNSAPDKSGLPSDRFSAERTGGSVSTLTIQRTQQEDSAVYLCASSLARGTGGWEQYFGPGTRLTVT.

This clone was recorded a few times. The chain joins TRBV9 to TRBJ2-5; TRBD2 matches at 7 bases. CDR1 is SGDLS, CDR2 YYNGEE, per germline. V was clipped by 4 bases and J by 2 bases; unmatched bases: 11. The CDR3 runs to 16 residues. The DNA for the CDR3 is TGTGCCAGCAGCTTGGGTTGGGCTAGCGGTCAAGAGACCCAGTACTTC. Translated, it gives CASSLGWASGQETQYF.

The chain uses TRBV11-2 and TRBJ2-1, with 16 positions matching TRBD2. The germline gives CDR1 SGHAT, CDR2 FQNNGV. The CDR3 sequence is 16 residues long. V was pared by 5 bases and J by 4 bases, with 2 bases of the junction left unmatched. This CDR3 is CASSGTSGRVYNEQFF. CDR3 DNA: TGTGCCAGCAGCGGGACTAGCGGGAGGGTATACAATGAGCAGTTCTTC.

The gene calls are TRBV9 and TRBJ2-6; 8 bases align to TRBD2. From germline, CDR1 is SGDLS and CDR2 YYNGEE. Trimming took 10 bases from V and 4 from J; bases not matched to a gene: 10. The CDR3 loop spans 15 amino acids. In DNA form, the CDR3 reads TGTGCCTCGGGGGGGCAAGGAGCAGGGGCCAACGTCCTGACTTTC. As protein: CASGGQGAGANVLTF.

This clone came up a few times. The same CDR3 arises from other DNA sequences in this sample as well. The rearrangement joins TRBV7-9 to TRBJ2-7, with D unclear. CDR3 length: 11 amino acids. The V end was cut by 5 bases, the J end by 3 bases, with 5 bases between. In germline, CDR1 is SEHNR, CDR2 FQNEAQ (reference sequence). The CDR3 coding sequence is TGTGCCAGCAGCCCTTACTACGAGCAGTACTTC. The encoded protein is CASSPYYEQYF.

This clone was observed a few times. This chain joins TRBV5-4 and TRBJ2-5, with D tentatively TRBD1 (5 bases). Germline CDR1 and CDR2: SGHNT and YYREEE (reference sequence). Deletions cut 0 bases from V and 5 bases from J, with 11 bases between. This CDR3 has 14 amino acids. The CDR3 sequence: CASSLAKAGETQYF. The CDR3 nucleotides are TGTGCCAGCAGCTTGGCCAAGGCAGGGGAGACCCAGTACTTC.

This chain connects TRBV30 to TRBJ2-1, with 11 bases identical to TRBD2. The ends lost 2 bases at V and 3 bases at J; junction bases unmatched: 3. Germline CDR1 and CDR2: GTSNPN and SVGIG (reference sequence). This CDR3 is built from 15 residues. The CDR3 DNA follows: TGTGCCTGGAGTCGACTAGCGGGACTCTACAATGAGCAGTTCTTC. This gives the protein CAWSRLAGLYNEQFF.

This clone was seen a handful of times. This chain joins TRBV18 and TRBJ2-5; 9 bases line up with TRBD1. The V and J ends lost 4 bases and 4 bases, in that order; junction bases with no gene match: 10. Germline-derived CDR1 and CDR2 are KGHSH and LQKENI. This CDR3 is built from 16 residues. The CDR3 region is CASSRRQGVEGETQYF. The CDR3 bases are TGTGCCAGCTCACGCCGACAGGGGGTCGAAGGAGAGACCCAGTACTTC.

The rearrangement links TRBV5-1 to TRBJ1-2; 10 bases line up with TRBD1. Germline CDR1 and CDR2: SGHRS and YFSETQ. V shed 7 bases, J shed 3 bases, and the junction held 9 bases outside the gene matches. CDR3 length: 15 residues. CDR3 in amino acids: CASSPGTGVHYGYTF. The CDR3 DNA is TGCGCCAGCTCTCCCGGGACAGGGGTTCACTATGGCTACACCTTC. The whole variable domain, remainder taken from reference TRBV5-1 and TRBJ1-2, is KAGVTQTPRYLIKTRGQQVTLSCSPISGHRSVSWYQQTPGQGLQFLFEYFSETQRNKGNFPGRFSGRQFSNSRSEMNVSTLELGDSALYLCASSPGTGVHYGYTFGSGTRLTVV.

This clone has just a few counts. This chain's CDR3 is CASSVTPRGTGELFF. CDR3 DNA: TGTGCCAGCAGCGTAACTCCCCGAGGTACCGGGGAGCTGTTTTTT. This sequence joins TRBV9 and TRBJ2-2, with no clear D. CDR1 and CDR2 from the germline V gene are SGDLS and YYNGEE. V lost 1 base, J lost 5 bases, and 12 bases lay in between. CDR3 length equals 15 residues.

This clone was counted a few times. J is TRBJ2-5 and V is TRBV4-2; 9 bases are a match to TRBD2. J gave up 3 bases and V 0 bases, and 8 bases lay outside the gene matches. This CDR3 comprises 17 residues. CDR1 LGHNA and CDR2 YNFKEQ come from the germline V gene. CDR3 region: CASSQDQTSGPKETQYF. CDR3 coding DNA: TGTGCCAGCAGCCAAGATCAAACTAGCGGGCCGAAAGAGACCCAGTACTTC.

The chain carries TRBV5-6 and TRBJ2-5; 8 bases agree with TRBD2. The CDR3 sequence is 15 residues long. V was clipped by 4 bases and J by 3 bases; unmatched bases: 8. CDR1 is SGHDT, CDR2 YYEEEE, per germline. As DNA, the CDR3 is TGTGCCAGCAGCCGCCCGGCGGGACTAGAAGAGACCCAGTACTTC. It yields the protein CASSRPAGLEETQYF.

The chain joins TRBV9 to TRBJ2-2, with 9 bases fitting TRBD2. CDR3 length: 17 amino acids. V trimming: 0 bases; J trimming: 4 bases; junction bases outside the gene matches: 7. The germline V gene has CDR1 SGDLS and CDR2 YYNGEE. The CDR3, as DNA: TGTGCCAGCAGCGTAGCTTCTGCGGGAGGGTCCACCGGGGAGCTGTTTTTT. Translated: CASSVASAGGSTGELFF.